This is a list of T cell receptor beta chains from one sample in a study of blood T cell repertoires in COVID-19. The repertoire was sequenced with immunoSEQ multiplex PCR; TCRdb's copy has only in-frame clones and lacks some. The sample comprises around 380,000 clones, 80% to 90% of which are singletons, and 1% to 1.5% rests with the top ten. Sequenced input: PBMCs or T cells enriched from blood (not recorded which). The source is a man aged 25-45 years who had recovered from COVID-19. Each CDR3 is given with its conserved first and last residue. A D gene is named only where the DNA matches it firmly. For some rows the clone size is stated as once, few or many, or as a class when expanded; others skip it.

size	D	length	V	J	DNA	CDR3
.	TRBD1	17	TRBV5-4	TRBJ1-1	TGTGCCAGCGCTGCGGGCAGGGGGCGAAGTATGAACACTGAAGCTTTCTTT	CASAAGRGRSMNTEAFF
.	.	13	TRBV30	TRBJ1-1	TGTGCCTGGAGTGGACAGATGAACACTGAAGCTTTCTTT	CAWSGQMNTEAFF
.	.	14	TRBV6-5	TRBJ1-2	TGTGCCAGCAGTTACCACACCTCTAACTATGGCTACACCTTC	CASSYHTSNYGYTF
.	TRBD2	16	TRBV9	TRBJ2-7	TGTGCCAGCAGCGTTCGTGGTCTAGCGGGGGAATACGAGCAGTACTTC	CASSVRGLAGEYEQYF
.	.	14	TRBV18	TRBJ1-5	TGTGCCAGCTCACCCCGGGCGGGGGATCAGCCCCAGCATTTT	CASSPRAGDQPQHF
.	TRBD2	15	TRBV9	TRBJ2-7	TGTGCCAGCAGCGTGTTTAGCGGGGGAGCCTACGAGCAGTACTTC	CASSVFSGGAYEQYF
.	.	17	TRBV4-1	TRBJ2-4	TGCGCCAGCAGCCAATTAGGGGTCGACTTGGGCAAAAACATTCAGTACTTC	CASSQLGVDLGKNIQYF
.	TRBD1	15	TRBV18	TRBJ1-1	TGTGCCAGCTCACCATTGGGACAGCCGAACACTGAAGCTTTCTTT	CASSPLGQPNTEAFF
.	TRBD2	13	TRBV28	TRBJ2-7	TGTGCCAGCAGCATAGCGGGGGCCTACGAGCAGTACTTC	CASSIAGAYEQYF
.	.	14	TRBV19	TRBJ1-4	TGTGCCAGTAGTATTTTAGCGTCCGATGAAAAACTGTTTTTT	CASSILASDEKLFF
.	TRBD1	14	TRBV7-2	TRBJ2-7	TGTGCCAGCAGCACAAACAGGGGTGTGGACGAGCAGTACTTC	CASSTNRGVDEQYF
.	.	14	TRBV25-1	TRBJ1-1	TGTGCCAGCGGGAAGACAGCAATGAACACTGAAGCTTTCTTT	CASGKTAMNTEAFF
once	TRBD1	16	TRBV6-1	TRBJ2-1	TGTGCCAGCAGTGAAGCGCTCGGACAGGGTGGTAATGAGCAGTTCTTC	CASSEALGQGGNEQFF
.	TRBD1	16	TRBV7-8	TRBJ2-1	TGTGCCAGCAGCTTGCCCCCGGGACAGTTAGAGGATGAGCAGTTCTTC	CASSLPPGQLEDEQFF
.	.	15	TRBV12-5	TRBJ1-5	TGTGCTAGTACTGGACAGACCGTAGGCAATCAGCCCCAGCATTTT	CASTGQTVGNQPQHF
few	TRBD1	19	TRBV4-1	TRBJ1-6	TGCGCCAGCAGCCAAGATCTCGGCGTAGGGCAGGGGGCTAATTCACCCCTCCACTTT	CASSQDLGVGQGANSPLHF
.	TRBD1	14	TRBV10-3	TRBJ1-5	TGTGCCATCAGGGGGGACAGTCCGAATCAGCCCCAGCATTTT	CAIRGDSPNQPQHF
.	.	16	TRBV19	TRBJ1-5	TGTGCCAGTAGCCCGATGTCCAGGGGAGATATTCAGCCCCAGCATTTT	CASSPMSRGDIQPQHF
.	.	13	TRBV20-1	TRBJ1-2	TGCAGTGCTAGTACCAGGGCGGACTATGGCTACACCTTC	CSASTRADYGYTF
.	.	12	TRBV30	TRBJ1-6	TGTGCCTGGATGGCTTATAATTCACCCCTCCACTTT	CAWMAYNSPLHF
.	TRBD1	14	TRBV9	TRBJ2-7	TGTGCCAGCAGCGTCGGACAGGGTAACTACGAGCAGTACTTC	CASSVGQGNYEQYF
.	TRBD1	13	TRBV10-2	TRBJ1-6	TGCGCCAGCGGAAACAGGGGTCGTTCACCCCTCCACTTT	CASGNRGRSPLHF
.	TRBD1	16	TRBV5-1	TRBJ1-4	TGCGCCAGCAGCGTTGGACAGGGTGGATCTAATGAAAAACTGTTTTTT	CASSVGQGGSNEKLFF
.	.	15	TRBV19	TRBJ1-2	TGTGCCAGTAACCAAGCGACAGGTCAAAACTATGGCTACACCTTC	CASNQATGQNYGYTF
.	TRBD2	14	TRBV4-1	TRBJ2-5	TGCGCCAGCAGCCCCCCCGGGGGGGTAGAGACCCAGTACTTC	CASSPPGGVETQYF
.	.	13	TRBV5-6	TRBJ2-1	TGTGCCAGCAGCTATAGCTCCTACAATGAGCAGTTCTTC	CASSYSSYNEQFF
.	.	12	TRBV18	TRBJ2-7	TGTGCCAGCTCACCCGACAGTTACGAGCAGTACTTC	CASSPDSYEQYF
.	.	13	TRBV25-1	TRBJ2-3	TGTGCCAGCAGTTTCGTCTACACAGATACGCAGTATTTT	CASSFVYTDTQYF
.	TRBD2	16	TRBV3-1/TRBV3-2	TRBJ2-7	TGTGCCAGCAGCCCGATTATAGCGGGGGGATTCTACGAGCAGTACTTC	CASSPIIAGGFYEQYF
.	.	12	TRBV7-2	TRBJ2-3	TGTGCCAGCAGCCCTCCCGCGAATACGCAGTATTTT	CASSPPANTQYF
.	.	13	TRBV19	TRBJ1-2	TGTGCCAGTAGTACCGACAGGTACTATGGCTACACCTTC	CASSTDRYYGYTF
.	.	12	TRBV7-9	TRBJ1-1	TGTGCCAGCAGCCCGGGGAGCGCTGAAGCTTTCTTT	CASSPGSAEAFF
.	TRBD2	17	TRBV4-2	TRBJ2-7	TGTGCCAGCAGCCAAGCTGGGGCGGCTAGCGGGGTCTACGAGCAGTACTTC	CASSQAGAASGVYEQYF
.	.	16	TRBV7-2	TRBJ2-7	TGTGCCAGCAGCTTAGCAGGGGGGGCTATTTACTACGAGCAGTACTTC	CASSLAGGAIYYEQYF
.	TRBD1	15	TRBV30	TRBJ2-2	TGTGCCTGGAGAGAACAGGGGGCGCGCACCGGGGAGCTGTTTTTT	CAWREQGARTGELFF
once	TRBD1	14	TRBV25-1	TRBJ1-5	TGTGCCAGCCAAGAGACAGGGGCAAATCAGCCCCAGCATTTT	CASQETGANQPQHF
.	TRBD1	16	TRBV9	TRBJ2-2	TGTGCCAGCAGCGTAGTCGGGACAGCGAAGACCGGGGAGCTGTTTTTT	CASSVVGTAKTGELFF
.	TRBD1	14	TRBV27	TRBJ1-2	TGTGCCAGCAGTTTCGCAGGGGGCAACTATGGCTACACCTTC	CASSFAGGNYGYTF
few	TRBD1	15	TRBV9	TRBJ1-2	TGTGCCAGCAGCGTAGGCGAGGGGACAGGGTTAGGCTACACCTTC	CASSVGEGTGLGYTF
.	TRBD1	16	TRBV24-1	TRBJ2-5	TGTGCCACCAGTGATTTGGGGACAGTAAGAGGAGAGACCCAGTACTTC	CATSDLGTVRGETQYF
.	.	14	TRBV7-2	TRBJ1-2	TGTGCCAGCAGCGCCGGGAACTCCAACTATGGCTACACCTTC	CASSAGNSNYGYTF
.	TRBD1	15	TRBV11-2	TRBJ2-7	TGTGCCAGCAGCTTAGGCCCGGGACAGGGCTACGAGCAGTACTTC	CASSLGPGQGYEQYF
.	TRBD1	14	TRBV10-3	TRBJ1-2	TGTGCCATCACCGACAGGGAGGTCAACTATGGCTACACCTTC	CAITDREVNYGYTF
.	.	12	TRBV15	TRBJ1-1	TGTGCCACCAGCACGGGGTCCACTGAAGCTTTCTTT	CATSTGSTEAFF
.	TRBD1	14	TRBV4-1	TRBJ1-2	TGCGCCAGCAGCGCCGGACAGGGTCCCTATGGCTACACCTTC	CASSAGQGPYGYTF
.	.	19	TRBV12-5	TRBJ1-5	TGTGCTAGTGGTTTCGTCCACCTCGACAGCTTACATAGCAATCAGCCCCAGCATTTT	CASGFVHLDSLHSNQPQHF